This T cell receptor (beta chain) was recovered during a study of blood T cell repertoires in COVID-19. The CDR3 has 14 residues. Germline loops: CDR1 WNHNN, CDR2 SYGVQD (reference sequence). With V trimmed by 6 bases and J by 4 bases, 5 bases remained unmatched. Libraries were prepared by immunoSEQ multiplex PCR; TCRdb keeps only in-frame clonotypes and omits some of them. The table has roughly 190,000 clones, around 85% seen once. The sequenced material came from PBMCs or T cells enriched from blood (not recorded which). The rearrangement joins TRBV10-1 to TRBJ2-2, with TRBD2 matching over 7 bases. The TCR sequence derives from a woman under 40 who had recovered from COVID-19. As DNA, the CDR3 is TGCGCCAGCAGCGCCGGGGGGAGCACCGGGGAGCTGTTTTTT. As protein: CASSAGGSTGELFF.